A single sample gave rise to the 32 T cell receptor beta chains below, sequenced in a study of CD8+ T cells in alopecia areata. In each case, RNA was isolated and then reverse transcribed into cDNA as the sequencing template. Data came from immunoSEQ multiplex PCR; TCRdb stores just in-frame clones and leaves some out. The sample lists 95,000 to 150,000 clones, about 50% occurring once. Input material: NKG2D-low CD8+ T cells sorted from blood. Every receptor here comes from a human donor with alopecia areata.

In DNA, the CDR3 is TGCGCCAGCAGCCCTGAGTCTTCCCAAGAGACCCAGTACTTC. Its protein is CASSPESSQETQYF. This rearrangement joins TRBV5-1 to TRBJ2-5; D unresolved. Trimming shortened V by 4 bases and J by 1 base, and 11 bases separated the two germline ends. The CDR3 sequence is 14 residues long. In germline, CDR1 is SGHRS, CDR2 YFSETQ.

The rearrangement links TRBV29-1 to TRBJ2-7; D is possibly TRBD2 (5 bases). The V gene lost 7 bases and the J gene lost 0 bases, with 19 bases spanning the gap. CDR3 length: 15 amino acids. Germline assignment: CDR1 SQVTM and CDR2 ANQGSEA. CDR3 bases: TGCAGCGCAGAGACGGACGGTGGGAGCTCCTACGAGCAGTACTTC. Amino acids: CSAETDGGSSYEQYF.

V usage is TRBV27 and J usage is TRBJ2-5, with D possibly being TRBD1 (5 bases). The V end was cut by 4 bases, the J end by 2 bases, with 11 bases between. CDR1 is MNHEY and CDR2 is SMNVEV in the germline V gene (reference sequence). The CDR3 consists of 14 residues. DNA of the CDR3: TGTGCCAGCAGTTCGCGGACAACACAAGAGACCCAGTACTTC. This gives the protein CASSSRTTQETQYF.

V gene TRBV27 combines with J gene TRBJ2-7; D remains ambiguous. The CDR3 loop spans 12 amino acids. Germline V gives CDR1 MNHEY, CDR2 SMNVEV (reference sequence). With 0 bases removed from V and 7 bases from J, the gap between germline ends came to 7 bases. The CDR3 coding sequence is TGTGCCAGCAGTTTATCGTTTGGGGAGCAGTACTTC. It encodes CASSLSFGEQYF.

The chain uses TRBV30 and TRBJ2-1; perhaps TRBD2 as D (5 bases). The V end was cut by 3 bases, the J end by 8 bases, with 11 bases between. Germline assignment: CDR1 GTSNPN and CDR2 SVGIG (reference sequence). The CDR3 is 12 residues long. The CDR3 spells CAWSVRRDEQFF. CDR3 in DNA: TGTGCCTGGAGCGTCAGGCGGGATGAGCAGTTCTTC.

The rearrangement joins TRBV27 to TRBJ2-5; D is perhaps TRBD2 (7 bases). There are 17 residues in the CDR3. The germline gives CDR1 MNHEY, CDR2 SMNVEV (reference sequence). The ends were cut back, 4 bases at V and 5 bases at J, with 23 bases in the middle. The CDR3 loop is CASSSIFEGGLGETQYF. CDR3 in DNA: TGTGCCAGCAGTTCGATCTTTGAGGGGGGGCTTGGTGAGACCCAGTACTTC.

J is TRBJ1-1 and V is TRBV29-1; D not resolved. The CDR3 runs 11 residues. The germline V and J ends were trimmed by 1 base and 6 bases, with 6 bases remaining between them. The germline V gene has CDR1 SQVTM and CDR2 ANQGSEA. The CDR3 here is CSVEGEAEAFF. CDR3 DNA sequence: TGCAGCGTTGAAGGGGAAGCTGAAGCTTTCTTT. Supplemented by reference TRBV29-1 and TRBJ1-1, the full variable domain reads SAVISQKPSRDICQRGTSLTIQCQVDSQVTMMFWYRQQPGQSLTLIATANQGSEATYESGFVIDKFPISRPNLTFSTLTVSNMSPEDSSIYLCSVEGEAEAFFGQGTRLTVV.

The V and J genes are TRBV29-1 and TRBJ2-7; D gene uncertain. V was shortened by 7 bases and J by 0 bases, with 10 bases between the two germline ends. The CDR3 sequence is 12 residues long. The germline V gene encodes CDR1 SQVTM and CDR2 ANQGSEA. This chain's CDR3 is CSAQDGSYEQYF. CDR3 DNA: TGCAGCGCTCAGGACGGCTCCTACGAGCAGTACTTC.

The chain employs TRBV5-6 and TRBJ2-1, with a weak D call TRBD1 (6 bases). The CDR3 runs to 15 residues. Trimming took off 4 bases at V and 3 bases at J, with 14 bases between the two ends. Germline CDR1 is SGHDT and CDR2 is YYEEEE. The CDR3 sequence: CASSQRQGFYNEQFF. The CDR3 bases are TGTGCCAGCAGCCAACGGCAGGGGTTCTACAATGAGCAGTTCTTC.

As DNA, the CDR3 is TGCAGCGTGCGTCCGGGACCCTCTAACTATGGCTACACCTTC. This gives the protein CSVRPGPSNYGYTF. V is TRBV29-1 and J is TRBJ1-2; D possibly corresponds to TRBD1 (5 bases). Germline lookup yields CDR1 SQVTM and CDR2 ANQGSEA. V lost 6 bases and J lost 0, with 14 bases in between. The CDR3 is 14 residues long. The variable domain in full, completed from reference TRBV29-1 and TRBJ1-2, reads SAVISQKPSRDICQRGTSLTIQCQVDSQVTMMFWYRQQPGQSLTLIATANQGSEATYESGFVIDKFPISRPNLTFSTLTVSNMSPEDSSIYLCSVRPGPSNYGYTFGSGTRLTVV.

V gene TRBV5-1 combines with J gene TRBJ2-3; the D gene is possibly TRBD1 (6 bases). V was pared by 4 bases and J by 14 bases, with 20 bases between. The germline CDR1 and CDR2 sequences are SGHRS and YFSETQ. The CDR3 totals 13 residues. The CDR3 here is CASSVGQPAFGYF. CDR3 nucleotides: TGCGCCAGCAGCGTCGGACAGCCAGCCTTCGGGTATTTT.

V gene TRBV5-4 combines with J gene TRBJ1-3, with D possibly TRBD1 on 6 matching bases. Germline loops: CDR1 SGHNT, CDR2 YYREEE (reference sequence). The CDR3 has 18 amino acids. The V end was cut by 4 bases, the J end by 4 bases, with 24 bases between. CDR3: CASSQDRVGGGAGNTIYF. CDR3 nucleotides: TGTGCCAGCAGCCAAGATCGAGTGGGGGGCGGTGCCGGAAACACCATATATTTT.

This clone was recorded only once. The genes are TRBV27 and TRBJ1-1; weak D call: TRBD1 (6 bases). Germline V gene lookup returns CDR1 MNHEY and CDR2 SMNVEV (reference sequence). Trimming took 1 base from V and 3 from J, leaving 6 bases between them. CDR3 size: 13 residues. The chain's CDR3 is CASSLYRDTEAFF. The CDR3 region has the DNA TGTGCCAGCAGTTTATACAGGGACACTGAAGCTTTCTTT.

This sequence joins TRBV30 and TRBJ2-5, with D tentatively TRBD1 (6 bases). The germline gives CDR1 GTSNPN, CDR2 SVGIG (reference sequence). The length of the CDR3 is 13 residues. V lost 0 bases to trimming and J lost 4 bases, with 9 bases between them. CDR3 sequence (DNA): TGTGCCTGGAGTGTTTGGACAGCAGAGACCCAGTACTTC. Translating it yields CAWSVWTAETQYF.

This clone was detected only once. The chain uses TRBV29-1 and TRBJ1-2; tentative D call: TRBD1 (6 bases). V lost 6 bases to trimming and J lost 7 bases, with 15 bases between them. The CDR3 has 12 residues. Germline lookup yields CDR1 SQVTM and CDR2 ANQGSEA. CDR3 bases: TGCAGCGTCACAGTAGGGGGTTCTGGCTACACCTTC. It translates to CSVTVGGSGYTF.

This clone was found a few times. The chain recombines TRBV29-1 with TRBJ2-7, with 9 nucleotides matching TRBD2. Germline assignment: CDR1 SQVTM and CDR2 ANQGSEA. CDR3 length equals 14 residues. The V and J ends lost 3 bases and 2 bases, in that order; junction bases with no gene match: 5. CDR3 nucleotides: TGCAGCGTTGAGACTAGCGGTATAACCTACGAGCAGTACTTC. It encodes CSVETSGITYEQYF.

V gene TRBV29-1 combines with J gene TRBJ2-1, with 7 bases aligning to TRBD1. The CDR3 is 15 amino acids. CDR1 and CDR2 from the germline V gene are SQVTM and ANQGSEA. Unmatched junction bases numbered 8, after V lost 2 bases and J lost 4 bases. DNA of the CDR3: TGCAGCGTTGAACCACAGGGGACCTTATACAATGAGCAGTTCTTC. This translates into CSVEPQGTLYNEQFF.

The genes are TRBV7-9 and TRBJ2-3, with TRBD2 matching over 10 bases. Unmatched junction bases numbered 4, after V lost 4 bases and J lost 3 bases. Germline CDR1 and CDR2: SEHNR and FQNEAQ (reference sequence). The CDR3 is made up of 15 amino acids. Here the CDR3 DNA reads TGTGCCAGCAGCTCCGCGACTAGCGGGACAGATACGCAGTATTTT. Amino acid sequence: CASSSATSGTDTQYF.

This clone was detected only a few times. The genes are TRBV29-1 and TRBJ1-1; D unclear. CDR3 length: 15 amino acids. CDR1 is SQVTM and CDR2 is ANQGSEA in the germline V gene. The germline V and J ends were trimmed by 3 bases and 0 bases, with 14 bases remaining between them. This CDR3 reads CSVDRPIGVNTEAFF. CDR3 sequence (DNA): TGCAGCGTTGATCGGCCAATCGGTGTGAACACTGAAGCTTTCTTT.

This clone was observed a handful of times. The genes are TRBV27 and TRBJ2-4; D is unresolved. Trimming pared 6 bases from V and 0 bases from J, leaving 9 bases between. The CDR3 totals 14 residues. In germline, CDR1 is MNHEY, CDR2 SMNVEV (reference sequence). In DNA form, the CDR3 reads TGTGCCAGCAGATCCCCTAGAGCCAAAAACATTCAGTACTTC. It translates to CASRSPRAKNIQYF.

This clone was seen more than once but under ten times. The V and J genes are TRBV29-1 and TRBJ2-1; 15 bases agree with TRBD2. J gave up 0 bases and V 5 bases, and 5 bases lay outside the gene matches. Germline values: CDR1 SQVTM, CDR2 ANQGSEA. This CDR3 contains 17 residues. CDR3 sequence: CSVPGLAGGRSYNEQFF. CDR3 in DNA: TGCAGCGTTCCGGGACTAGCGGGAGGCCGCTCCTACAATGAGCAGTTCTTC.

The CDR3, as DNA: TGCGCCAGCTCGCATGGAAAACTGTTTTTT. Translating gives CASSHGKLFF. V and J are TRBV4-1 and TRBJ1-4, with unresolved D. Trimming stripped 8 bases from V and 10 bases from J, with 8 bases between. Germline assignment: CDR1 MGHRA and CDR2 YSYEKL. There are 10 residues in the CDR3.

This clone was picked up a small number of times. The chain combines TRBV29-1 with TRBJ2-2; no reliable D call. V was shortened by 4 bases and J by 7 bases, with 10 bases between the two germline ends. Germline assignment: CDR1 SQVTM and CDR2 ANQGSEA. The CDR3 extends over 12 amino acids. CDR3 loop: CSVVGPVGELFF. The CDR3 bases are TGCAGCGTTGTGGGTCCGGTCGGGGAGCTGTTTTTT.

The chain couples TRBV20-1 to TRBJ1-1; D unresolved. V was cut by 3 bases and J by 6 bases, with 8 bases left in between. Germline assignment: CDR1 DFQATT and CDR2 SNEGSKA (reference sequence). The length of the CDR3 is 11 residues. CDR3 DNA: TGCAGTGCTAGGGCGGTACCTGAAGCTTTCTTT. Translated, it gives CSARAVPEAFF.

This clone has just a few counts. The chain joins TRBV7-9 to TRBJ2-7; D unresolved. The CDR3 runs to 11 residues. The V end was cut by 5 bases, the J end by 6 bases, with 8 bases between. Germline V lookup: CDR1 SEHNR, CDR2 FQNEAQ (reference sequence). CDR3 amino acids: CASSQSGEQYF. The CDR3 DNA follows: TGTGCCAGCAGCCAATCGGGCGAGCAGTACTTC. Drawing the rest from reference TRBV7-9 and TRBJ2-7, the complete variable domain is DTGVSQNPRHKITKRGQNVTFRCDPISEHNRLYWYRQTLGQGPEFLTYFQNEAQLEKSRLLSDRFSAERPKGSFSTLEIQRTEQGDSAMYLCASSQSGEQYFGPGTRLTVT.

This clone was seen only a few times. This chain uses TRBV29-1 with TRBJ2-1; TRBD2 matches at 11 bases. V lost 7 bases to trimming and J lost 2 bases; unmatched junction nucleotides: 7. Germline-derived CDR1 and CDR2 are SQVTM and ANQGSEA. The CDR3 runs 15 residues. The CDR3 protein is CSAQGTSGPYNEQFF. In nucleotides, the CDR3 is TGCAGCGCCCAGGGGACTAGCGGCCCCTACAATGAGCAGTTCTTC.

This clone occurred a few times. The V call is TRBV29-1, the J call TRBJ1-1; 8 positions agree with TRBD1. CDR1 SQVTM and CDR2 ANQGSEA come from the germline V gene. This CDR3 region has 12 residues. V gave up 6 bases and J gave up 5 bases; unmatched junction bases: 5. In nucleotides, the CDR3 is TGCAGCGTACAGGGGGAGGAAACTGAAGCTTTCTTT. Translation: CSVQGEETEAFF.

The chain couples TRBV29-1 to TRBJ2-2; D unclear. The germline V gene has CDR1 SQVTM and CDR2 ANQGSEA. This CDR3 contains 16 residues. V gave up 5 bases and J gave up 3 bases, with 19 bases separating them. CDR3 DNA: TGCAGCGTTTTCCCCCGCGGACCGGTGGACACCGGGGAGCTGTTTTTT. Protein sequence: CSVFPRGPVDTGELFF.

The chain is built from TRBV13 and TRBJ2-5; 8 nucleotides align to TRBD2. Germline assignment: CDR1 PRHDT and CDR2 FYEKMQ (reference sequence). After removal of 5 bases from V and 4 bases from J, the junction contained 3 bases not matched to a gene. CDR3 size: 13 residues. The CDR3 loop is CASSEGLGETQYF. The CDR3 region has the DNA TGTGCCAGCAGCGAGGGACTAGGAGAGACCCAGTACTTC.

CDR3 protein: CASSQVGLADEQFF. CDR3 DNA sequence: TGCGCCAGCAGCCAAGTGGGACTAGCGGATGAGCAGTTCTTC. V and J are TRBV4-1 and TRBJ2-1, with TRBD2 matching 11 bases. Per the germline V gene, CDR1 is MGHRA and CDR2 is YSYEKL. The CDR3 is made up of 14 amino acids. V lost 1 base to trimming and J lost 8 bases; unmatched junction nucleotides: 1.

There are a few counts of this clone. Other DNA sequences of this sample code for an identical CDR3. The CDR3 is CSVDSGSSYNEQFF. DNA of the CDR3: TGCAGCGTAGATAGCGGGAGCTCCTACAATGAGCAGTTCTTC. The rearrangement links TRBV29-1 to TRBJ2-1; 9 bases line up with TRBD2. Germline V CDR1 and CDR2: SQVTM, ANQGSEA. There are 14 residues in the CDR3. J gave up 0 bases and V 6 bases, and 3 bases lay outside the gene matches.

This clone was counted a few times. The chain is built from TRBV7-9 and TRBJ2-7; D is perhaps TRBD2 (5 bases). The CDR3 length is 13 residues. V lost 5 bases to trimming and J lost 2 bases, with 10 bases between them. Germline CDR1 reads SEHNR; CDR2 reads FQNEAQ (reference sequence). This CDR3 reads CASSRGYPYEQYF. The CDR3 nucleotides are TGTGCCAGCAGCCGGGGTTACCCCTACGAGCAGTACTTC. Looking up the rest from reference TRBV7-9 and TRBJ2-7 gives the full variable domain: DTGVSQNPRHKITKRGQNVTFRCDPISEHNRLYWYRQTLGQGPEFLTYFQNEAQLEKSRLLSDRFSAERPKGSFSTLEIQRTEQGDSAMYLCASSRGYPYEQYFGPGTRLTVT.